This T cell receptor beta chain is drawn from a study of CD8 T cells in ankylosing spondylitis. This clonotype was counted many times. J gave up 3 bases and V 3 bases, and 5 bases lay outside the gene matches. The CDR3 is 14 amino acids. TCRdb analysed the 5' RACE reads with MiXCR anew, one entry per CDR3 protein. The sample includes about 33,000 distinct CDR3 sequences, 13% of them seen just once. This chain uses TRBV12-3 or TRBV12-4 with TRBJ2-7, with 7 positions matching TRBD2. The receptor's source is a male donor with ankylosing spondylitis. Sequences were obtained from synovial fluid, either unsorted or a sorted T cell fraction (not recorded which). CDR3 sequence: CASSFGGRGYEQYF. In nucleotides, the CDR3 is TGTGCCAGCAGTTTCGGTGGGAGGGGCTACGAGCAGTACTTC.